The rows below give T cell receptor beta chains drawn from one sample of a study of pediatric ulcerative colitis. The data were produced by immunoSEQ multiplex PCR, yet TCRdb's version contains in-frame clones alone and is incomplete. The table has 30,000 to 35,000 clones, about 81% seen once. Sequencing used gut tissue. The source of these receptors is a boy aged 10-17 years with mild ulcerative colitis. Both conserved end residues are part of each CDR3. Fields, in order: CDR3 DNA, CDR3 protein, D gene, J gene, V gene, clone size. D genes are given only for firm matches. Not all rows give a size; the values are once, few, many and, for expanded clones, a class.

TGTGCCAGCAGCTTCAGAACGGGATCCACAGATACGCAGTATTTT CASSFRTGSTDTQYF - TRBJ2-3 TRBV7-6 -
TGTGCCAGCAGTGCCGAGGGGGCGAACACTGAAGCTTTCTTT CASSAEGANTEAFF TRBD1 TRBJ1-1 TRBV2 -
TGTGCCTGGAGTGTTGGCCCCTCGAGGGGCTACACCTTC CAWSVGPSRGYTF - TRBJ1-2 TRBV30 -
TGTGCCTGGCAGGGACTCCAAGAGACCCAGTACTTC CAWQGLQETQYF - TRBJ2-5 TRBV30 once
TGTGCCACCAGCAGAGGGGACAGGGTGCAGTTCTTC CATSRGDRVQFF TRBD1 TRBJ2-1 TRBV15 once
TGTGCCAGCAGTCGGGGGCGCTTCGACTATGGCTACACCTTC CASSRGRFDYGYTF - TRBJ1-2 TRBV2 -
TGTGCCACCAGCGCCACCGGGTCCGATACGCAGTATTTT CATSATGSDTQYF - TRBJ2-3 TRBV15 -
TGCGCCAGCAGCTTTTCGGCCGGGACGGGGAGCTCTGGGGCCAACGTCCTGACTTTC CASSFSAGTGSSGANVLTF - TRBJ2-6 TRBV5-1 -
TGTGCCAGCAGCCGGGGCGACCGTGACTATGGCTACACCTTC CASSRGDRDYGYTF - TRBJ1-2 TRBV5-4 -
TGTGCCAGCAGCCAAGATGCCCGGGGATATGGCTACACCTTC CASSQDARGYGYTF - TRBJ1-2 TRBV4-2 -
TGTGCCAGCAGCTTGACAGGGTCCGCCGGGGAGCTGTTTTTT CASSLTGSAGELFF TRBD1 TRBJ2-2 TRBV11-3 -
TGTGCCAGCAGGGCATTACACGGGAGCACTGAAGCTTTCTTT CASRALHGSTEAFF - TRBJ1-1 TRBV6-1 -
TGTGCCAGCAGCTTGTTCCAGACCTATAATTCACCCCTCCACTTT CASSLFQTYNSPLHF - TRBJ1-6 TRBV11-1 -
TGTGCCAGCACCACCTCACCCATCTATGGCTACACCTTC CASTTSPIYGYTF - TRBJ1-2 TRBV27 -
TGTGCCAGCAGCTTGGAATTCGGACTACCCGTTCGGTACGAGCAGTACTTC CASSLEFGLPVRYEQYF - TRBJ2-7 TRBV5-4 -